Given below is one TCR beta chain in context. Its antigen is undetermined. TCRdb's copy holds only in-frame clones and misses some; the assay was immunoSEQ multiplex PCR. This sample yields hundreds of thousands of clones, of which roughly 88% are seen a single time; 3% to 3.5% belongs to the top ten. This record comes from a study of cytomegalovirus exposure and HLA in healthy donors. General study points: The authors enumerated over 150 TCR beta chains as linked to cytomegalovirus.

Per germline, CDR1 SGHVS and CDR2 FNYEAQ. CDR3 length: 14 amino acids. Trimming cost V 3 bases and J 1 base, with 6 bases left between them. The TCR comes from a woman aged 25 to 45 in good health and CMV-seronegative. The material sequenced was PBMCs. The chain has TRBV7-6 and TRBJ2-2; D unclear. CDR3 bases: TGTGCCAGCAGCTTTGAGCGGAACACCGGGGAGCTGTTTTTT. It yields the protein CASSFERNTGELFF.